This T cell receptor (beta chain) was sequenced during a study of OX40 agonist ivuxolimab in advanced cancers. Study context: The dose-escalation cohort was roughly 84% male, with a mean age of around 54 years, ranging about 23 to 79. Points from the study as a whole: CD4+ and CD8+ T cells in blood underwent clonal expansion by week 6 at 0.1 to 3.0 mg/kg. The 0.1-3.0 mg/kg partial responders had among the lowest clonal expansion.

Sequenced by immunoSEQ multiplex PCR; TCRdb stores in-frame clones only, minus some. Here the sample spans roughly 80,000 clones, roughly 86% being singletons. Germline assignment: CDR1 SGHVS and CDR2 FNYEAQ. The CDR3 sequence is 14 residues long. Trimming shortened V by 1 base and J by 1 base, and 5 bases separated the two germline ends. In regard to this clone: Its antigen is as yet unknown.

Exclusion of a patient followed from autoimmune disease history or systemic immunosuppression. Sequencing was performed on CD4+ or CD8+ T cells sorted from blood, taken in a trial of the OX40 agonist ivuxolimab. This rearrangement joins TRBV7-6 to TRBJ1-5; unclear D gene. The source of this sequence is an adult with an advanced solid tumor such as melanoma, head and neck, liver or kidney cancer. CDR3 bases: TGTGCCAGCAGCTTAGGCAGGAGCAATCAGCCCCAGCATTTT. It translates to CASSLGRSNQPQHF. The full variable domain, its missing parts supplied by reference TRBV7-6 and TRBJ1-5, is GAGVSQSPRYKVTKRGQDVALRCDPISGHVSLYWYRQALGQGPEFLTYFNYEAQQDKSGLPNDRFSAERPEGSISTLTIQRTEQRDSAMYRCASSLGRSNQPQHFGDGTRLSIL.